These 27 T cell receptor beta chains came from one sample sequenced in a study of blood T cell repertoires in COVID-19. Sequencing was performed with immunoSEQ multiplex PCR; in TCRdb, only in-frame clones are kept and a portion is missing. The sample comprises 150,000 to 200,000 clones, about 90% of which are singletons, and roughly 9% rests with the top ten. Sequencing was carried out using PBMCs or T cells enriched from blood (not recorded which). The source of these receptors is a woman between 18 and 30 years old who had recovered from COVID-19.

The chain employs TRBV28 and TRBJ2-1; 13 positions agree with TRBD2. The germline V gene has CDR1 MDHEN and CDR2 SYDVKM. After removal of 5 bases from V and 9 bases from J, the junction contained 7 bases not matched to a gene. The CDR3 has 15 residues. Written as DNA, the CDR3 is TGTGCCAGCAGTCCGGGACTAGCGGGGTCGGGTGAGCAGTTCTTC. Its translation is CASSPGLAGSGEQFF.

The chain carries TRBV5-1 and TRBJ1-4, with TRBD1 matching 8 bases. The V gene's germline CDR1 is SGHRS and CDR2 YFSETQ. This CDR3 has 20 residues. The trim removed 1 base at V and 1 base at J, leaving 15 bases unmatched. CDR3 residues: CASSLIPGGDLGLTNEKLFF. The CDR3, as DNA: TGCGCCAGCAGCTTGATCCCAGGGGGCGATTTGGGTCTAACTAATGAAAAACTGTTTTTT.

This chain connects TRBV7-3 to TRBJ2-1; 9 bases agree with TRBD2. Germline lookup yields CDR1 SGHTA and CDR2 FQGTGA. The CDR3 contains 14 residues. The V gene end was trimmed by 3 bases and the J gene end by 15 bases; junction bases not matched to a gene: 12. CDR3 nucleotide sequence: TGTGCCAGCAGCTTTCAAGGCGGGAGGGCCCCGCCGTTCTTC. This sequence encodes CASSFQGGRAPPFF.

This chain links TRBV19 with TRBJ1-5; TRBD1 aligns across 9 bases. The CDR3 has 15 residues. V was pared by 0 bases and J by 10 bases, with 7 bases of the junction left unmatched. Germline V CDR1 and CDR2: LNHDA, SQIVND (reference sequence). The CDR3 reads CASSIDRGDRVPQHF. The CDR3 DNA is TGTGCCAGTAGTATAGATCGGGGGGACAGGGTACCCCAGCATTTT. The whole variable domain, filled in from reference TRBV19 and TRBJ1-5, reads DGGITQSPKYLFRKEGQNVTLSCEQNLNHDAMYWYRQDPGQGLRLIYYSQIVNDFQKGDIAEGYSVSREKKESFPLTVTSAQKNPTAFYLCASSIDRGDRVPQHFGDGTRLSIL.

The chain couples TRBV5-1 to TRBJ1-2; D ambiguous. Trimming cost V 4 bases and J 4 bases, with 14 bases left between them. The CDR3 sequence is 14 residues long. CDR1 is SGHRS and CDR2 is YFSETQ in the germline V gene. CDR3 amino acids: CASSRDMEGYGYTF. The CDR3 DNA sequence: TGCGCCAGCAGCCGTGACATGGAGGGCTATGGCTACACCTTC.

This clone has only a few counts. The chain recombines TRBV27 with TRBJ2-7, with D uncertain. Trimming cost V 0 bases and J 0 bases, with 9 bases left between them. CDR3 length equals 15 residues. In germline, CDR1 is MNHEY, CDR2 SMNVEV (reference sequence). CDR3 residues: CASSLSGSSSYEQYF. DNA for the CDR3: TGTGCCAGCAGTTTATCCGGGTCTAGCTCCTACGAGCAGTACTTC.

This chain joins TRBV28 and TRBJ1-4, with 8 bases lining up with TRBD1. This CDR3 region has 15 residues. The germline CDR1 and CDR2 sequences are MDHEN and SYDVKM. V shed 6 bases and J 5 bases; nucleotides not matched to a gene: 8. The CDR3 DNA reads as TGTGCCAGCAGCGACCTAACAGGGGGGAATGAAAAACTGTTTTTT. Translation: CASSDLTGGNEKLFF.

The CDR3 DNA follows: TGCGCCAGCAGCTTGGGATGGGGGCGCGAGATCAGCACTGAAGCTTTCTTT. The encoded protein is CASSLGWGREISTEAFF. The chain employs TRBV5-1 and TRBJ1-1; D might be TRBD1 (6 bases). The CDR3 runs 17 residues. Germline lookup yields CDR1 SGHRS and CDR2 YFSETQ. The V and J ends lost 0 bases and 4 bases respectively, with 19 bases between them.

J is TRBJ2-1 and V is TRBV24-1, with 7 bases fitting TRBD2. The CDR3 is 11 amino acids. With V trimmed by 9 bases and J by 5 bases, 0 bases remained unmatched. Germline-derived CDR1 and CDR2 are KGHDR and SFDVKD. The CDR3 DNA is TGTGCCACCCGGGGGGACAATGAGCAGTTCTTC. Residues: CATRGDNEQFF.

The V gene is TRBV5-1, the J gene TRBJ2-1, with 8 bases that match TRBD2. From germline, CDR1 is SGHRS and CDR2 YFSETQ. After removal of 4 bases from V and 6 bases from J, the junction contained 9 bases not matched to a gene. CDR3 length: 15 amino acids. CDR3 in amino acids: CASSTTAGVGNEQFF. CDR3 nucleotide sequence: TGCGCCAGCAGCACCACAGCGGGAGTAGGCAATGAGCAGTTCTTC.

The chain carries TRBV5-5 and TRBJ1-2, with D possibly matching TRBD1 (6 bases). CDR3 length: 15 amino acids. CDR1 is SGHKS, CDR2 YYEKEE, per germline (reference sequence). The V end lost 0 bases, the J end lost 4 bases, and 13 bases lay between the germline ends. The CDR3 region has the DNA TGTGCCAGCAGCTTGGGGGCAGGGGAAGTCTATGGCTACACCTTC. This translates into CASSLGAGEVYGYTF.

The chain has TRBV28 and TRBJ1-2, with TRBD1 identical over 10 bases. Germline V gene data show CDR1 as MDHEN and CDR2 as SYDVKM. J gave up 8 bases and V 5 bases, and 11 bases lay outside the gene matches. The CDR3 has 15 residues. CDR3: CASSPPRDRGGGYTF. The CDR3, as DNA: TGTGCCAGCAGTCCCCCCCGGGACAGGGGTGGGGGCTACACCTTC.

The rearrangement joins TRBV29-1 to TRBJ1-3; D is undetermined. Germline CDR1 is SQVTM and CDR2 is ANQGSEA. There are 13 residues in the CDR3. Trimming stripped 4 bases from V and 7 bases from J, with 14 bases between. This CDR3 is CSVGSPSANTIYF. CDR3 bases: TGCAGCGTTGGAAGTCCATCAGCGAACACCATATATTTT.

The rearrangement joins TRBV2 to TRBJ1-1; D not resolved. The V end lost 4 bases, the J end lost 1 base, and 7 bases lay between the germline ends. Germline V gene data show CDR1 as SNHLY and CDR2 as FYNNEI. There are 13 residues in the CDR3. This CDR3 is CASSVLWNTEAFF. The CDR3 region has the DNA TGTGCCAGCAGTGTACTCTGGAACACTGAAGCTTTCTTT.

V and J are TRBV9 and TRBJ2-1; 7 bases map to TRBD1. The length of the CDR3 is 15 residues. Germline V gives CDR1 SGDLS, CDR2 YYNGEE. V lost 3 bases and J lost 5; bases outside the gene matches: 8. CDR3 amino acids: CASSARQGRNNEQFF. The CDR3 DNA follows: TGTGCCAGCAGCGCCCGACAGGGACGCAACAATGAGCAGTTCTTC.

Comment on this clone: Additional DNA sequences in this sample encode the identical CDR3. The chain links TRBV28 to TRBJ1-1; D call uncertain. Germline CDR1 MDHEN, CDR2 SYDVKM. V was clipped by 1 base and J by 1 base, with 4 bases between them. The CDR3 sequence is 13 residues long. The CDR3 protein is CASSLSGNTEAFF. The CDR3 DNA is TGTGCCAGCAGTTTATCGGGGAACACTGAAGCTTTCTTT.

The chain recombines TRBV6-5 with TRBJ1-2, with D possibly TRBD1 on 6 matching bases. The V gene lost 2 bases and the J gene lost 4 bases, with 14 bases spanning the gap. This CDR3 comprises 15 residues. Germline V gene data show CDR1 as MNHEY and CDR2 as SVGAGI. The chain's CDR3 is CASSYRGAVGYGYTF. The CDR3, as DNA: TGTGCCAGCAGTTACCGGGGGGCGGTTGGCTATGGCTACACCTTC.

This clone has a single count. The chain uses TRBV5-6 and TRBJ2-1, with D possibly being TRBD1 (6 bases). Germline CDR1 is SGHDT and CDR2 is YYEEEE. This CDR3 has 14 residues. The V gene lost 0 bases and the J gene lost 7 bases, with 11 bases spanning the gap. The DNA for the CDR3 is TGTGCCAGCAGCTTGGGACAGGACACAAATGAGCAGTTCTTC. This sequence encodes CASSLGQDTNEQFF. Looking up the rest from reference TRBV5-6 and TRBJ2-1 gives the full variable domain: DAGVTQSPTHLIKTRGQQVTLRCSPKSGHDTVSWYQQALGQGPQFIFQYYEEEERQRGNFPDRFSGHQFPNYSSELNVNALLLGDSALYLCASSLGQDTNEQFFGPGTRLTVL.

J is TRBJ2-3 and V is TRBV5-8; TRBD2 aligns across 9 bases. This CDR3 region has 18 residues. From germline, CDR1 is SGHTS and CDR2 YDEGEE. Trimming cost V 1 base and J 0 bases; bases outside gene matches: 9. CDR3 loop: CASSLLAGAIPSTDTQYF. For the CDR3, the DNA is TGTGCCAGCAGCTTGTTAGCGGGGGCGATACCCAGCACAGATACGCAGTATTTT. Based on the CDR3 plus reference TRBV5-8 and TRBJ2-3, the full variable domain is EAGVTQSPTHLIKTRGQQATLRCSPISGHTSVYWYQQALGLGLQFLLWYDEGEERNRGNFPPRFSGRQFPNYSSELNVNALELEDSALYLCASSLLAGAIPSTDTQYFGPGTRLTVL.

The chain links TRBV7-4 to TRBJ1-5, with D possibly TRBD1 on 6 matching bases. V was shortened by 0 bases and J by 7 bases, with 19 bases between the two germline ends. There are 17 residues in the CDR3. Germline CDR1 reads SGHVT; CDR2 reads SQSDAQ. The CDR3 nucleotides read TGTGCCAGCAGCTTAGCTGTGACGGGGGGCAAGTGGCAGCCCCAGCATTTT. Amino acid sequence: CASSLAVTGGKWQPQHF.

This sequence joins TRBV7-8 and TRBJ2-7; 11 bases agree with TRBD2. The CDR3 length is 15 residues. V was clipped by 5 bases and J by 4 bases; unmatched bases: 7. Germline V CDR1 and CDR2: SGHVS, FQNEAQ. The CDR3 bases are TGTGCCAGCAGCCTCACTAGCGGGGGACGGTACGAGCAGTACTTC. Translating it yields CASSLTSGGRYEQYF. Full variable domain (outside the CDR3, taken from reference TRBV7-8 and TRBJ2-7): GAGVSQSPRYKVAKRGQDVALRCDPISGHVSLFWYQQALGQGPEFLTYFQNEAQLDKSGLPSDRFFAERPEGSVSTLKIQRTQQEDSAVYLCASSLTSGGRYEQYFGPGTRLTVT.

The CDR3 DNA reads TGTGCCAGCAGCTTAGGCTGGACGGGGGAGGGGGATGAAAAACTGTTTTTT. Its translation is CASSLGWTGEGDEKLFF. The chain recombines TRBV7-2 with TRBJ1-4; TRBD1 might be the D (6 bases). Trimming pared 1 base from V and 6 bases from J, leaving 18 bases between. CDR1 and CDR2 from the germline V gene are SGHTA and FQGNSA. This CDR3 is 17 amino acids long.

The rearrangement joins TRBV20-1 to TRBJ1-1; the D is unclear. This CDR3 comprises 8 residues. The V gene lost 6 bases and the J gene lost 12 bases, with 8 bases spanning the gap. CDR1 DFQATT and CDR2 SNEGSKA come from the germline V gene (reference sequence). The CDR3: CSALSTFF. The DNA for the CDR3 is TGCAGTGCCCTCTCTACTTTCTTT.

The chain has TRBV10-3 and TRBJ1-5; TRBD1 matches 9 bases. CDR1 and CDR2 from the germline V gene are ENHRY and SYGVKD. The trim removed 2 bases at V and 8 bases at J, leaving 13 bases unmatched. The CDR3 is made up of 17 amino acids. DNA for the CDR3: TGTGCCATCAGTGAGGGGTCGACAGGGGGGGACGTGAAGCCCCAGCATTTT. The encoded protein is CAISEGSTGGDVKPQHF.

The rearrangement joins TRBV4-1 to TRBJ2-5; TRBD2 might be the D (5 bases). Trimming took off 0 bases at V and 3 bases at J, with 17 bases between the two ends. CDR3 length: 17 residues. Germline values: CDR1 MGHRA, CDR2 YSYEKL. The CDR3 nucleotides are TGCGCCAGCAGCCAAGAAAGGTTGGCTAGCTCAGAAGAGACCCAGTACTTC. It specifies CASSQERLASSEETQYF.

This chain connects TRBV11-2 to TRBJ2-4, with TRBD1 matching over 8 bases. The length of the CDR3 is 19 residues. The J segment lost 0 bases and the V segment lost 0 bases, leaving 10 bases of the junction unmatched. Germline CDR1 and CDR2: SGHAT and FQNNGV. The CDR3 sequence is CASSLDRLRTGLAKNIQYF. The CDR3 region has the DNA TGTGCCAGCAGCTTAGATCGACTGAGGACAGGGCTAGCCAAAAACATTCAGTACTTC.

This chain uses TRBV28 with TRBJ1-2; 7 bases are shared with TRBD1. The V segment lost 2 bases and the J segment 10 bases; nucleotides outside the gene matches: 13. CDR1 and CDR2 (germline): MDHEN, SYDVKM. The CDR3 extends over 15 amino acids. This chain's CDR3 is CASSLSSQGGIDYTF. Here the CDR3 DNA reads TGTGCCAGCAGTTTAAGTTCGCAAGGGGGCATTGACTACACCTTC.